The 30 T cell receptor beta chains reported below all come from one sample, sequenced in a study of blood T cells in healthy people across ages. Through a sample-barcoded 5' primer and a J-beta primer mix, a second PCR was run for about 6 to 11 cycles. MiXCR was run by TCRdb on the 5' RACE reads, yielding one entry per CDR3 protein. The sample has some 920,000 distinct CDR3 sequences; 45% to 60% are singletons. The sequencing sample was made of blood. All receptors come from a woman in her fifties or sixties in good health.

This clonotype was seen a handful of times. J is TRBJ2-7 and V is TRBV4-1; D unresolved. Germline V lookup: CDR1 MGHRA, CDR2 YSYEKL. The CDR3 is 16 amino acids. V lost 1 base and J lost 1, with 14 bases in between. DNA of the CDR3: TGCGCCAGCAGCCAAGTTTTGGCGCGCCTTTCCTACGAGCAGTACTTC. It translates to CASSQVLARLSYEQYF.

V is TRBV6-5 and J is TRBJ2-7; 9 nucleotides match TRBD1. Germline V gene sequence: CDR1 MNHEY, CDR2 SVGAGI. The CDR3 covers 14 residues. The V segment lost 7 bases and the J segment 7 bases; nucleotides outside the gene matches: 11. The CDR3: CASIRSGTGTEQYF. The CDR3 region has the DNA TGTGCCAGCATTAGATCCGGGACAGGGACTGAGCAGTACTTC.

This clonotype was observed a handful of times. The chain links TRBV27 to TRBJ2-4, with 8 positions matching TRBD2. The CDR3 is made up of 17 amino acids. The junction had 11 bases not matched to a gene; V was cut back by 4 bases and J by 3 bases. The germline V gene encodes CDR1 MNHEY and CDR2 SMNVEV (reference sequence). This CDR3 is CASSWVSGSGSKNIQYF. CDR3 coding DNA: TGTGCCAGCAGTTGGGTGAGCGGGAGCGGTAGCAAAAACATTCAGTACTTC.

This chain connects TRBV27 to TRBJ2-5; D is possibly TRBD1 (6 bases). The DNA end is more similar to TRBJ2-7, so the J call may be wrong. Looked up from germline, CDR1 is MNHEY and CDR2 is SMNVEV (reference sequence). This CDR3 has 13 residues. DNA for the CDR3: TGTGCCAGCAGCCAGGGGACGGTTCACGAGCAGTACTTC. It is translated as CASSQGTVHEQYF.

This clonotype was counted between two and nine times. The CDR3 DNA reads TGCAGCGTTCGCGATCCAGGTGGACTGTTTTTT. Translated, it gives CSVRDPGGLFF. V gene TRBV29-1 combines with J gene TRBJ1-4; D remains ambiguous. V dropped 5 bases and J dropped 13 bases, with 14 bases sitting between them. The CDR3 is made up of 11 amino acids. Germline V gene lookup returns CDR1 SQVTM and CDR2 ANQGSEA.

This chain connects TRBV6-2 or TRBV6-3 to TRBJ2-1, with D maybe TRBD1 (5 bases). Germline V gene data show CDR1 as MNHEY and CDR2 as SVGEGT. V shed 0 bases and J shed 12 bases, with 9 bases lying between them. The CDR3 contains 12 residues. The CDR3: CASSYSSRGQFF. The CDR3 DNA reads TGTGCCAGCAGTTACTCCTCTAGGGGGCAGTTCTTC.

The CDR3 DNA reads TGTGCCAGCAGCTTACCGCTACAGGGGCAGCAGTACTTC. Translating gives CASSLPLQGQQYF. The chain is built from TRBV7-2 and TRBJ2-7, with 7 bases aligning to TRBD1. Germline loops: CDR1 SGHTA, CDR2 FQGNSA. This CDR3 has 13 amino acids. V lost 2 bases and J lost 8; bases outside the gene matches: 6.

This clonotype was counted between two and nine times. V and J are TRBV14 and TRBJ2-1, with a weak D call TRBD2 (6 bases). Germline V gene data show CDR1 as SGHDN and CDR2 as FVKESK. The CDR3 totals 15 residues. V lost 4 bases to trimming and J lost 4 bases, with 14 bases between them. For the CDR3, the DNA is TGTGCCAGCAGCCTACCGGGACTGGGGTACAATGAGCAGTTCTTC. This codes for CASSLPGLGYNEQFF.

This chain joins TRBV12-3 or TRBV12-4 and TRBJ2-5; 7 bases map to TRBD2. The CDR3 has 14 amino acids. J was trimmed by 2 bases and V by 3 bases; bases with no gene match: 3. The CDR3 coding sequence is TGTGCCAGCAGTTTCCTAGCGGTACAAGAGACCCAGTACTTC. Translating it yields CASSFLAVQETQYF.

This clonotype appeared a few times. This chain links TRBV7-6 with TRBJ1-5, with D unresolved. The CDR3 has 14 amino acids. Per the germline V gene, CDR1 is SGHVS and CDR2 is FNYEAQ. V was clipped by 4 bases and J by 2 bases, with 9 bases between them. The CDR3 nucleotides are TGTGCCAGCAGCTCCGACGGTCGCAATCAGCCCCAGCATTTT. It specifies CASSSDGRNQPQHF. The whole variable domain, filled in from reference TRBV7-6 and TRBJ1-5, reads GAGVSQSPRYKVTKRGQDVALRCDPISGHVSLYWYRQALGQGPEFLTYFNYEAQQDKSGLPNDRFSAERPEGSISTLTIQRTEQRDSAMYRCASSSDGRNQPQHFGDGTRLSIL.

The chain employs TRBV4-1 and TRBJ2-3, with D uncertain. The CDR3 loop spans 14 amino acids. V was pared by 5 bases and J by 7 bases, with 16 bases between. Germline CDR1 MGHRA, CDR2 YSYEKL. The CDR3 DNA sequence: TGCGCCAGCAGCACCGGGCCCACGGGCCATACGCAGTATTTT. This translates into CASSTGPTGHTQYF.

This clonotype occurred once. The chain links TRBV27 to TRBJ2-2; weak D call: TRBD1 (5 bases). With 5 bases removed from V and 2 bases from J, the gap between germline ends came to 12 bases. The CDR3 sequence is 15 residues long. The germline V gene has CDR1 MNHEY and CDR2 SMNVEV (reference sequence). CDR3 residues: CASSPPDTNTGELFF. Here the CDR3 DNA reads TGTGCCAGCAGTCCCCCGGACACAAACACCGGGGAGCTGTTTTTT.

This clonotype was observed a handful of times. V and J are TRBV7-2 and TRBJ1-6; TRBD1 might be the D (5 bases). Germline CDR1 is SGHTA and CDR2 is FQGNSA. Trimming took off 0 bases at V and 0 bases at J, with 15 bases between the two ends. The CDR3 sequence is 19 residues long. The CDR3 DNA reads TGTGCCAGCAGCTTAGCGGGTGGGGCGAAGGGCTCCTATAATTCACCCCTCCACTTT. Translated: CASSLAGGAKGSYNSPLHF.

The chain recombines TRBV6-1 with TRBJ2-2; TRBD2 agrees at 8 bases. This CDR3 comprises 13 residues. V trimming: 8 bases; J trimming: 3 bases; junction bases outside the gene matches: 2. CDR1 is MNHNS and CDR2 is SASEGT in the germline V gene. The CDR3 region is CASPAGDTGELFF. CDR3 nucleotides: TGTGCCAGCCCAGCGGGAGACACCGGGGAGCTGTTTTTT.

This clonotype was observed many times. The J gene is TRBJ2-7, the V gene TRBV6-5; D perhaps matches TRBD2 (5 bases). Between the trimmed V and J ends, which lost 4 bases and 3 bases, there was a span of 10 bases. The CDR3 extends over 13 amino acids. CDR1 and CDR2 from the germline V gene are MNHEY and SVGAGI. The CDR3 loop is CASSSGLGYEQYF. In nucleotides, the CDR3 is TGTGCCAGCAGTTCAGGACTCGGCTACGAGCAGTACTTC.

CDR3 DNA sequence: TGTGCCAGCAGCTCCGGGGGGAGTGGGGGGAACTATGGCTACACCTTC. This sequence encodes CASSSGGSGGNYGYTF. The J gene is TRBJ1-2, the V gene TRBV7-9; D perhaps matches TRBD1 (5 bases). Germline-derived CDR1 and CDR2 are SEHNR and FQNEAQ (reference sequence). Trimming stripped 4 bases from V and 2 bases from J, with 17 bases between. The CDR3 contains 16 residues.

Turning to this clonotype: At one boundary the junction diverges from the germline segment, which might be a read error. This chain joins TRBV13 and TRBJ2-7; 8 nucleotides align to TRBD1. Germline V gene data show CDR1 as PRHDT and CDR2 as FYEKMQ (reference sequence). The CDR3 runs to 16 residues. CDR3 region: CASSSGGDQGAGEQYF. The CDR3 coding sequence is TGTGCCAGTAGCTCTGGGGGCGACCAGGGGGCGGGCGAGCAGTACTTC.

The V and J genes are TRBV29-1 and TRBJ1-2, with D unclear. Trimming took off 6 bases at V and 4 bases at J, with 12 bases between the two ends. Germline CDR1 SQVTM, CDR2 ANQGSEA. The CDR3 has 12 amino acids. CDR3 protein: CSVGGLVYGYTF. The DNA of the CDR3 is TGCAGCGTGGGCGGGCTCGTCTATGGCTACACCTTC.

A few counts support this clonotype. This chain links TRBV12-3 or TRBV12-4 with TRBJ2-5; 7 bases line up with TRBD2. V gave up 2 bases and J gave up 8 bases; unmatched junction bases: 14. The CDR3 covers 16 residues. The CDR3 DNA is TGTGCCAGCAGTTTAAAGGCTGGGGGGGGTTCAGGAACCCAGTACTTC. As protein: CASSLKAGGGSGTQYF.

This clonotype was recorded only once. As DNA, the CDR3 is TGTGCCAGCAGCTTAGCAAGGACATACTATAGCAATCAGCCCCAGCATTTT. Its translation is CASSLARTYYSNQPQHF. V gene TRBV7-8 combines with J gene TRBJ1-5, with a weak D call TRBD1 (5 bases). Trimming stripped 0 bases from V and 0 bases from J, with 12 bases between. The CDR3 has 17 amino acids. Germline lookup yields CDR1 SGHVS and CDR2 FQNEAQ. The full variable domain, rest sourced from reference TRBV7-8 and TRBJ1-5, is GAGVSQSPRYKVAKRGQDVALRCDPISGHVSLFWYQQALGQGPEFLTYFQNEAQLDKSGLPSDRFFAERPEGSVSTLKIQRTQQEDSAVYLCASSLARTYYSNQPQHFGDGTRLSIL.

V gene TRBV20-1 combines with J gene TRBJ2-3; 10 bases fit TRBD2. J was trimmed by 4 bases and V by 2 bases; bases with no gene match: 9. The germline V gene has CDR1 DFQATT and CDR2 SNEGSKA (reference sequence). This CDR3 comprises 16 residues. CDR3 DNA sequence: TGCAGTGCTAGAAAAAGCGGGAGGGCCGTCTCAGATACGCAGTATTTT. Protein product: CSARKSGRAVSDTQYF.

This clonotype occurred once. The genes are TRBV7-9 and TRBJ2-1; D call uncertain. Trimming stripped 1 base from V and 10 bases from J, with 14 bases between. This CDR3 comprises 14 residues. Germline CDR1 is SEHNR and CDR2 is FQNEAQ (reference sequence). DNA for the CDR3: TGTGCCAGCAGCTTAGGTACCTCTTTGCGGGAGCAGTTCTTC. Its translation is CASSLGTSLREQFF.

This clonotype was picked up a small number of times. The J gene is TRBJ2-4, the V gene TRBV4-1; D is possibly TRBD1 (5 bases). The CDR3 totals 13 residues. Trimming removed 1 base at V and 13 bases at J, with 14 bases between. Germline-derived CDR1 and CDR2 are MGHRA and YSYEKL. This CDR3 reads CASSQAQGSKQYF. The CDR3 DNA reads as TGCGCCAGCAGCCAAGCGCAGGGTAGCAAGCAGTACTTC.

This clonotype showed up just a few times. The rearrangement links TRBV5-1 to TRBJ2-1; D not resolved. Trimming pared 1 base from V and 4 bases from J, leaving 12 bases between. This CDR3 has 15 residues. Germline loops: CDR1 SGHRS, CDR2 YFSETQ. The CDR3 DNA reads as TGCGCCAGCAGCTTGTCTCACCTGACTTACAATGAGCAGTTCTTC. It codes for CASSLSHLTYNEQFF.

V usage is TRBV7-9 and J usage is TRBJ2-5; the D is unclear. The CDR3 consists of 13 residues. Germline loops: CDR1 SEHNR, CDR2 FQNEAQ (reference sequence). V lost 6 bases and J 7 bases, leaving 15 bases between the germline ends. CDR3 loop: CASSKTPPGTQYF. In nucleotides, the CDR3 is TGTGCCAGCAGTAAGACACCGCCAGGGACCCAGTACTTC.

J is TRBJ2-7 and V is TRBV9, with D unclear. Germline V gives CDR1 SGDLS, CDR2 YYNGEE. The CDR3 totals 13 residues. Trimming took 0 bases from V and 5 from J, leaving 9 bases between them. The CDR3 bases are TGTGCCAGCAGCGTAGGGGGTGTTAACGAGCAGTACTTC. Translation gives CASSVGGVNEQYF. Complete variable domain (other parts from reference TRBV9 and TRBJ2-7): DSGVTQTPKHLITATGQRVTLRCSPRSGDLSVYWYQQSLDQGLQFLIQYYNGEERAKGNILERFSAQQFPDLHSELNLSSLELGDSALYFCASSVGGVNEQYFGPGTRLTVT.

The V gene is TRBV3-1, the J gene TRBJ2-1; D possibly corresponds to TRBD2 (6 bases). The V and J ends lost 0 bases and 8 bases respectively, with 11 bases between them. CDR3 length: 14 residues. The germline gives CDR1 LGHDT, CDR2 YNNKEL (reference sequence). The CDR3 region is CASSQDFRRDEQFF. In DNA form, the CDR3 reads TGTGCCAGCAGCCAAGACTTCCGGAGGGATGAGCAGTTCTTC.

This sequence joins TRBV6-2 or TRBV6-3 and TRBJ1-2; 7 bases are shared with TRBD1. The length of the CDR3 is 16 residues. V lost 2 bases and J lost 5; bases outside the gene matches: 11. The germline V gene has CDR1 MNHEY and CDR2 SVGEGT. The CDR3 loop is CASSYHRPGQKYGYTF. CDR3 nucleotides: TGTGCCAGCAGTTACCACCGACCGGGACAGAAATATGGCTACACCTTC.

V gene TRBV29-1 combines with J gene TRBJ1-1; D possibly corresponds to TRBD1 (5 bases). Trimming removed 6 bases at V and 13 bases at J, with 18 bases between. CDR3 length: 11 amino acids. Germline V gene lookup returns CDR1 SQVTM and CDR2 ANQGSEA. CDR3 bases: TGCAGCGTGACTGGGGACCGGCGGGGTTTCTTT. Protein product: CSVTGDRRGFF.

This chain connects TRBV7-2 to TRBJ2-1, with D possibly TRBD2 on 5 matching bases. Germline CDR1 and CDR2: SGHTA and FQGNSA. V was cut by 0 bases and J by 9 bases, with 9 bases left in between. The CDR3 contains 13 residues. The CDR3 DNA is TGTGCCAGCAGCTTAGCCTCTAGCACTGAGCAGTTCTTC. As protein: CASSLASSTEQFF.